This T cell receptor (beta chain) emerged from a study of OX40 agonist ivuxolimab in advanced cancers. As for the study in general: The eligibility criteria allowed prior anti-PD-1, anti-PD-L1 or anti-CTLA-4 therapy, and roughly 39% had some. Notes on the study in general: Clonal expansion by week 6 occurred in CD4+ and CD8+ blood T cells (at 0.1 to 3.0 mg/kg).

The CDR3 sequence is 15 residues long. The germline CDR1 and CDR2 sequences are MNHEY and SMNVEV (reference sequence). Trimming shortened V by 2 bases and J by 1 base, and 11 bases separated the two germline ends. Comments on this clone: What it recognizes is unknown.

Assay used: immunoSEQ multiplex PCR; TCRdb lists only in-frame clones, some missing. The sample records roughly 50,000 clones, roughly three quarters being singletons. Sampled blood was obtained at baseline, cycle 4 day 1, and cycle 7 day 1. The sample consisted of CD4+ or CD8+ T cells sorted from blood, taken in a trial of the OX40 agonist ivuxolimab. The TCR sequence derives from an adult with an advanced solid tumor such as melanoma, head and neck, liver or kidney cancer. V usage is TRBV27 and J usage is TRBJ1-1; D gene unclear. CDR3 coding DNA: TGTGCCAGCAGTTTAAAGGTAGGACCGAACACTGAAGCTTTCTTT. Amino acids: CASSLKVGPNTEAFF.